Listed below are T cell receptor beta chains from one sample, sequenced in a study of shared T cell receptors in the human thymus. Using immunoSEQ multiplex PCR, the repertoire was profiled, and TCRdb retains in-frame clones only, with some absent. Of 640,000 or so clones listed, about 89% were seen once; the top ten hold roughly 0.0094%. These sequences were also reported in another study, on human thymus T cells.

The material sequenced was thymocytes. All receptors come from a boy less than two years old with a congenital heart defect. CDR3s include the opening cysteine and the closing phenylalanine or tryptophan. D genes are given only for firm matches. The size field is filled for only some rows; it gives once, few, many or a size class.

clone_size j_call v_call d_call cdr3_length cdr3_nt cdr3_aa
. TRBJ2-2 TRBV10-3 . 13 TGTGCCATCAAAATTCAGGGAGGCGGGGAGCTGTTTTTT CAIKIQGGGELFF
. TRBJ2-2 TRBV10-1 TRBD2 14 TGCGCCAGTCAAGCGGGAGGGCAAGGCGGGGAGCTGTTTTTT CASQAGGQGGELFF
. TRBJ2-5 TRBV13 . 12 TGTGCCAGCAGCTGGGACAAGGAGACCCAGTACTTC CASSWDKETQYF
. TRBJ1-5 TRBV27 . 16 TGTGCCAGCAGTATACACAGGGTCAATAGCAATCAGCCCCAGCATTTT CASSIHRVNSNQPQHF
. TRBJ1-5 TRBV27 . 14 TGTGCCAGCAGTTTATCGGCGGAGATACAGCCCCAGCATTTT CASSLSAEIQPQHF
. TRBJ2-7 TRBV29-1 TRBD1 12 TGCAGCGTAGGGGACAGGGGCCGCGAGCAGTACTTC CSVGDRGREQYF
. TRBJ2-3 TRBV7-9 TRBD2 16 TGTGCCAGCAGCCCGACCGGGACTAGCGGTACAGATACGCAGTATTTT CASSPTGTSGTDTQYF
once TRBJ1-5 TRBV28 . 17 TGTGCCAGCAGTTGGGACACGATCACGGATAGCAATCAGCCCCAGCATTTT CASSWDTITDSNQPQHF
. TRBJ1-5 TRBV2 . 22 TGTGCCAGCAGTGAAGTCCTTTACCTCTCCGGGACATCAAGCGGGGGACCACAGCCCCAGCATTTT CASSEVLYLSGTSSGGPQPQHF
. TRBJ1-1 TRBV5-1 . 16 TGCGCCAGCAGCTTGGGAACGGACAGCATGAACACTGAAGCTTTCTTT CASSLGTDSMNTEAFF
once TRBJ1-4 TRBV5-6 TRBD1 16 TGTGCCAGCAGCTTGACTCGGGACAGGGCCAGCGAAAAACTGTTTTTT CASSLTRDRASEKLFF
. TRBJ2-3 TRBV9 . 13 TGTGCCAGCAGCGATTCGGTAGCAGATACGCAGTATTTT CASSDSVADTQYF
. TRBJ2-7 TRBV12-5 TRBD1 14 TGTGCTAGTGGTCGTCCGGGACAGGGCTACGAGCAGTACTTC CASGRPGQGYEQYF
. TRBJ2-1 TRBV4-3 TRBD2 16 TGCGCCAGCAGCCAAGACCTAGCGGGAGGGCGGAATGAGCAGTTCTTC CASSQDLAGGRNEQFF
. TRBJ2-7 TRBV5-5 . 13 TGTGCCAGCAGCTTCAGGGGAACCTACGAGCAGTACTTC CASSFRGTYEQYF
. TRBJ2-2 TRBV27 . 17 TGTGCCAGCAGTCTCCCCGCCAGATCCGATAACACCGGGGAGCTGTTTTTT CASSLPARSDNTGELFF
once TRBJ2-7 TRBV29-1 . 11 TGCAGCGTCATGAAGGGGTACGAGCAGTACTTC CSVMKGYEQYF
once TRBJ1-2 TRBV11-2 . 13 TGTGCCAGCAGCCCCTCCGGAGCTTATGGCTACACCTTC CASSPSGAYGYTF
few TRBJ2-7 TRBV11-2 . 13 TGTGCCAGCAGCTTAGGACTGATCTACGAGCAGTACTTC CASSLGLIYEQYF
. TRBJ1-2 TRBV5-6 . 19 TGTGCCAGCAGCTTGGGGTTGGGGTCAAACCAGACAGCTAACTATGGCTACACCTTC CASSLGLGSNQTANYGYTF
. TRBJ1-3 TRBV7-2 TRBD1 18 TGTGCCAGCAGCTTATACACAAACGGGACAGGGAACGGAAACACCATATATTTT CASSLYTNGTGNGNTIYF
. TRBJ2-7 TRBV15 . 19 TGTGCCACCAGCAGAGATAGGCCTACCCACACACCCTACAGCTACGAGCAGTACTTC CATSRDRPTHTPYSYEQYF
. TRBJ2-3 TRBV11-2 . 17 TGTGCCAGCAGCTTAGGACGGCGGGCGGCGGGCACAGATACGCAGTATTTT CASSLGRRAAGTDTQYF
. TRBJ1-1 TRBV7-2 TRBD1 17 TGTGCCAGCAGCTTCCCTGGACAGGGGGCAGAGAACACTGAAGCTTTCTTT CASSFPGQGAENTEAFF
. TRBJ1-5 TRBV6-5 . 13 TGTGCCAGCAGCTCTACAGTAAATCAGCCCCAGCATTTT CASSSTVNQPQHF
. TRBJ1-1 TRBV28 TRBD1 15 TGTGCCAGCAGTTCCGGGACAGGGGGAGGCACTGAAGCTTTCTTT CASSSGTGGGTEAFF
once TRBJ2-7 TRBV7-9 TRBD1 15 TGTGCCAGCAGCTTCGACAGGGACAAACCTTACGAGCAGTACTTC CASSFDRDKPYEQYF
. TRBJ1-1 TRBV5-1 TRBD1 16 TGCGCCAGCAGCTTCGGACAGGTTTCCTCATTCCGGGAAGCTTTCTTT CASSFGQVSSFREAFF
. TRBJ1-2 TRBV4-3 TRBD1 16 TGCGCCAGCAGCCAAACCACTACAGGGGCGGGCTATGGCTACACCTTC CASSQTTTGAGYGYTF
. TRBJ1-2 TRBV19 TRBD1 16 TGTGCCAGTAGTTCCACCCGCGACAGGGAGATCAATGGCTACACCTTC CASSSTRDREINGYTF
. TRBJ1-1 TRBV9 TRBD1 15 TGTGCCAGCAGCGTGGGGGGACAGTGGAACACTGAAGCTTTCTTT CASSVGGQWNTEAFF
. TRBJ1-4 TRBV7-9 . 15 TGTGCCAGCACTCTAACGGGTACAACTAATGAAAAACTGTTTTTT CASTLTGTTNEKLFF
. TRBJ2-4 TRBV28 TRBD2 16 TGTGCCAGCAGCCACCCTAGCGGGAGTGGAGAAAACATTCAGTACTTC CASSHPSGSGENIQYF